Given below is one TCR beta chain in context. Its antigen is as yet unknown. Researchers ran the PCR with 60 Vbeta and 13 Jbeta primers. Some clones are missing from TCRdb's copy, which holds only in-frame ones; the method was immunoSEQ multiplex PCR. The top ten hold approximately 2.1% of the sample, which has approximately 150,000 clones, over 60% seen once. The data derive from a study of cytomegalovirus exposure and HLA in healthy donors. The CDR3 runs 15 residues. CDR1 is LNHDA, CDR2 SQIVND, per germline (reference sequence). V was pared by 6 bases and J by 1 base, with 15 bases between. Study findings and constraints: Highest at DRB1 and lowest at HLA-C, TCR association rates differed among HLA loci in a later analysis. The study carried out a later analysis of TCR beta sequences. It associated some 18,000 of them with specific HLA alleles at a false discovery rate of 0.05. Analysis was performed later, and it showed HLA-associated TCR beta chains to be more clonally expanded than equally common others.

This sequence originates from a man aged 40-55 years in good health and CMV-seronegative. J is TRBJ1-1 and V is TRBV19; D is uncertain. Sequencing used PBMCs. Here the CDR3 reads CASSPWADSNTEAFF. CDR3 nucleotides: TGTGCCAGTAGCCCCTGGGCCGATTCGAACACTGAAGCTTTCTTT. The variable domain in full, completed from reference TRBV19 and TRBJ1-1, reads DGGITQSPKYLFRKEGQNVTLSCEQNLNHDAMYWYRQDPGQGLRLIYYSQIVNDFQKGDIAEGYSVSREKKESFPLTVTSAQKNPTAFYLCASSPWADSNTEAFFGQGTRLTVV.